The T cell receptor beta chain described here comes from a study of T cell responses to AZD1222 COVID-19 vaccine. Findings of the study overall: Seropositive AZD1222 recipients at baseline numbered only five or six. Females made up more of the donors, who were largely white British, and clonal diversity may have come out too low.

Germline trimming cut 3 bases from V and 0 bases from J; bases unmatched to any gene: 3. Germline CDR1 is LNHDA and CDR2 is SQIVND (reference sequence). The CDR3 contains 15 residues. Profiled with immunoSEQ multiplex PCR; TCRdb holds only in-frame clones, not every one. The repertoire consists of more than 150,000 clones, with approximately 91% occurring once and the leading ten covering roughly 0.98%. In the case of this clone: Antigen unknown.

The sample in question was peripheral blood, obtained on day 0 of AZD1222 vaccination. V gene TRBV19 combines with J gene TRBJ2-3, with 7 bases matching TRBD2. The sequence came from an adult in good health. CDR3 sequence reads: CASSMWRGSTDTQYF. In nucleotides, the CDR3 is TGTGCCAGTAGTATGTGGCGGGGGAGCACAGATACGCAGTATTTT.